Listed here is a single T cell receptor beta chain. These data come from a study of T cell changes during pregnancy in multiple sclerosis. Using immunoSEQ multiplex PCR, the repertoire was profiled, and TCRdb retains in-frame clones only, with some absent. Of more than 70,000 clones listed, around 94% are singletons. The CDR3 has 14 residues. With 2 bases removed from V and 1 base from J, the gap between germline ends came to 7 bases. Germline CDR1 and CDR2: LNHDA and SQIVND (reference sequence). The chain couples TRBV19 to TRBJ2-3; D not resolved. Sample: peripheral blood, taken before pregnancy. This clonotype was sampled from a female donor with multiple sclerosis, enrolled in a pregnancy study. The CDR3 is CASSINLRTDTQYF. The CDR3 DNA is TGTGCCAGTAGTATAAATCTCCGCACAGATACGCAGTATTTT. The full variable domain, completed using reference TRBV19 and TRBJ2-3, is DGGITQSPKYLFRKEGQNVTLSCEQNLNHDAMYWYRQDPGQGLRLIYYSQIVNDFQKGDIAEGYSVSREKKESFPLTVTSAQKNPTAFYLCASSINLRTDTQYFGPGTRLTVL.